A single sample gave rise to the 16 T cell receptor beta chains below, sequenced in a study of control samples from healthy donors and cancer patients. TCRdb's copy holds only in-frame clones and misses some; the assay was immunoSEQ multiplex PCR. The sample shows under 450,000 clones, 75% to 95% of them seen only once. Specimen: PBMCs. These receptors were collected from a middle-aged man with head and neck cancer.

The chain couples TRBV19 to TRBJ2-3; D remains unclear. CDR3 length equals 13 residues. Germline V gene lookup returns CDR1 LNHDA and CDR2 SQIVND (reference sequence). The V gene lost 6 bases and the J gene lost 0 bases, with 7 bases spanning the gap. The CDR3 DNA follows: TGTGCCAGTAGACAGTTTAGCACAGATACGCAGTATTTT. Its protein is CASRQFSTDTQYF.

The J gene is TRBJ1-2, the V gene TRBV5-6, with a possible D match to TRBD1 (6 bases). This CDR3 is built from 13 residues. CDR1 SGHDT and CDR2 YYEEEE come from the germline V gene. The V gene lost 1 base and the J gene lost 7 bases, with 11 bases spanning the gap. The CDR3 DNA reads as TGTGCCAGCAGCTTGCGTGGGGGGCGTGGCTACACCTTC. Amino acid sequence: CASSLRGGRGYTF.

The chain has TRBV18 and TRBJ2-7, with D unclear. Germline V lookup: CDR1 KGHSH, CDR2 LQKENI. The ends were cut back, 2 bases at V and 7 bases at J, with 15 bases in the middle. The length of the CDR3 is 14 residues. The CDR3 region is CASSPITPTGEQYF. The CDR3 DNA is TGTGCCAGCTCACCAATCACACCCACCGGGGAGCAGTACTTC.

This clone was picked up one time. CDR3: CAWEDSSSYNEQFF. Written as DNA, the CDR3 is TGTGCCTGGGAAGACAGTAGCTCCTACAATGAGCAGTTCTTC. V usage is TRBV30 and J usage is TRBJ2-1, with a tentative D call TRBD1 (5 bases). V shed 5 bases and J shed 0 bases, with 11 bases lying between them. The CDR3 sequence is 14 residues long. The germline V gene encodes CDR1 GTSNPN and CDR2 SVGIG (reference sequence).

This chain connects TRBV15 to TRBJ2-5; 9 bases are shared with TRBD2. CDR3 size: 16 residues. Germline V gene sequence: CDR1 LNHNV, CDR2 YYDKDF (reference sequence). V lost 0 bases and J lost 4; bases outside the gene matches: 6. The CDR3 DNA is TGTGCCACCAGCAGAGAGCGGGGGGGGTATGGAGAGACCCAGTACTTC. This codes for CATSRERGGYGETQYF.

This clone was counted only a few times. The chain combines TRBV27 with TRBJ1-5; weak D call: TRBD1 (6 bases). Germline CDR1 and CDR2: MNHEY and SMNVEV (reference sequence). Trimming removed 7 bases from V and 5 bases from J, with 21 bases in between. The CDR3 extends over 16 amino acids. The DNA of the CDR3 is TGTGCCAGCACCGAAACCGGGGAGGGGGGGGATCAGCCCCAGCATTTT. Amino acid sequence: CASTETGEGGDQPQHF.

V usage is TRBV5-1 and J usage is TRBJ2-7; TRBD2 matches 9 bases. The CDR3 extends over 16 amino acids. CDR1 is SGHRS and CDR2 is YFSETQ in the germline V gene. J lost 5 bases, V lost 5 bases, and 14 bases had no gene match. The CDR3 DNA is TGCGCCAGCAGGCTTAATAGCGGGAGAATGATCAACGAGCAGTACTTC. It specifies CASRLNSGRMINEQYF.

The chain carries TRBV7-3 and TRBJ1-6; the match to TRBD1 covers 7 bases. Germline values: CDR1 SGHTA, CDR2 FQGTGA. Trimming took 5 bases from V and 7 from J; bases not matched to a gene: 5. The CDR3 is 14 residues long. The CDR3 nucleotides read TGTGCCAGCAGCCTCGACAGGGTAAATTCACCCCTCCACTTT. Translating gives CASSLDRVNSPLHF.

This chain joins TRBV5-6 and TRBJ1-5, with TRBD1 identical over 10 bases. The CDR3 has 15 residues. With 0 bases clipped from V and 7 bases from J, the junction kept 4 bases outside the gene matches. The germline CDR1 and CDR2 sequences are SGHDT and YYEEEE. The DNA of the CDR3 is TGTGCCAGCAGCTTGGGTGACAGGGGGCGGCAGCCCCAGCATTTT. This codes for CASSLGDRGRQPQHF.

V is TRBV5-1 and J is TRBJ2-3, with unresolved D. The CDR3 covers 16 residues. Germline V gives CDR1 SGHRS, CDR2 YFSETQ. V dropped 2 bases and J dropped 4 bases, with 17 bases sitting between them. The CDR3 loop reads CASSLEGYHMADTQYF. In DNA form, the CDR3 reads TGCGCCAGCAGCTTAGAAGGGTATCATATGGCAGATACGCAGTATTTT.

The rearrangement joins TRBV7-3 to TRBJ2-3; D perhaps matches TRBD2 (5 bases). With 3 bases removed from V and 4 bases from J, the gap between germline ends came to 11 bases. Germline lookup yields CDR1 SGHTA and CDR2 FQGTGA. The CDR3 sequence is 14 residues long. The CDR3 loop reads CASSLGVTADTQYF. The CDR3 coding sequence is TGTGCCAGCAGCTTGGGAGTTACGGCAGATACGCAGTATTTT.

The V call is TRBV4-1, the J call TRBJ1-2; D call uncertain. V was pared by 0 bases and J by 9 bases, with 26 bases between. This CDR3 comprises 18 residues. CDR1 and CDR2 (germline): MGHRA, YSYEKL. The CDR3 region has the DNA TGCGCCAGCAGCCAAGATATAGGACTCACTCTGGGGTCGTGGAGCTACACCTTC. It encodes CASSQDIGLTLGSWSYTF.

The V gene is TRBV11-2, the J gene TRBJ2-1; no clear D gene. Trimming took 3 bases from V and 4 from J, leaving 16 bases between them. Germline CDR1 SGHAT, CDR2 FQNNGV. This CDR3 region has 16 residues. CDR3 loop: CASSLLPGQQYNEQFF. CDR3 in DNA: TGTGCCAGCAGCTTGTTACCGGGTCAACAATACAATGAGCAGTTCTTC.

V usage is TRBV5-1 and J usage is TRBJ2-7; 10 bases align to TRBD1. CDR1 is SGHRS and CDR2 is YFSETQ in the germline V gene. The CDR3 extends over 14 amino acids. V lost 4 bases and J lost 6; bases outside the gene matches: 7. CDR3 nucleotide sequence: TGCGCCAGCAGCGGGGACAGGGGTAATAGCGAGCAGTACTTC. This translates into CASSGDRGNSEQYF.

The chain combines TRBV27 with TRBJ1-1, with D hard to call. CDR1 is MNHEY and CDR2 is SMNVEV in the germline V gene (reference sequence). The CDR3 sequence is 14 residues long. The germline V and J ends were trimmed by 3 bases and 1 base, with 9 bases remaining between them. CDR3 DNA sequence: TGTGCCAGCAGTTTGGTCCGGGGGAACACTGAAGCTTTCTTT. Protein product: CASSLVRGNTEAFF.

This chain links TRBV27 with TRBJ2-1; weak D call: TRBD2 (5 bases). Trimming pared 5 bases from V and 9 bases from J, leaving 14 bases between. Germline V gene data show CDR1 as MNHEY and CDR2 as SMNVEV (reference sequence). The CDR3 is 13 residues long. The CDR3 DNA reads as TGTGCCAGCAGTGAGGGCCAAACCAGTGAGCAGTTCTTC. Encoded protein: CASSEGQTSEQFF.